The rows below give T cell receptor beta chains drawn from one sample of a study of T cell changes during pregnancy in multiple sclerosis. Assay: immunoSEQ multiplex PCR; the TCRdb copy retains only in-frame clones and omits some. This table holds approximately 80,000 clones, around 94% found once. Source: peripheral blood, taken in the second trimester of pregnancy. The receptors here all came from a female donor in good health, enrolled as a control in a pregnancy study. CDR3s leave out the opening cysteine and the closing phenylalanine or tryptophan. Only some rows state a clone size, as once, few, many or a class for expanded clones.

V	size	J	CDR3
TRBV19	.	TRBJ2-2	ASSSGRDTGELF
TRBV4-1	.	TRBJ2-7	ASSQGSPLDLAGAPYEQY
TRBV2	once	TRBJ1-1	ASGQGQGDTEAF
TRBV27	.	TRBJ1-2	ASSLYRDYGYT
TRBV23-1	.	TRBJ2-2	ASSQAGVRSTGELF
TRBV5-5	.	TRBJ1-4	ASSRTGTGDEKLF
TRBV4-1	once	TRBJ2-5	ASSQAIRDRGSQTQY
TRBV6-6	.	TRBJ2-7	ASSSGLGLPLTEQY
TRBV28	.	TRBJ2-7	ASRPGLAGGHEQY
TRBV11-3	.	TRBJ1-4	ASSSFGGDEKLF
TRBV2	.	TRBJ2-7	ASMAGAYEQY
TRBV7-2	.	TRBJ2-7	ASSSLAGAYYEQY
TRBV6-1	.	TRBJ2-5	ASTGAGQETQY
TRBV14	.	TRBJ1-1	ASSQEWRTEAF
TRBV28	.	TRBJ1-2	ASSRDRLGDYGYT
TRBV27	.	TRBJ2-7	ASSRDAYEQY
TRBV10-3	.	TRBJ2-4	AISEVQGNIQY
TRBV28	once	TRBJ2-2	ASTPRGTVNTGELF
TRBV5-1	.	TRBJ2-5	ASSLAQETQY
TRBV19	.	TRBJ2-2	ATMGDSSLPNTGELF
TRBV5-6	.	TRBJ2-1	ASSLAGTEAYNEQF
TRBV10-1	.	TRBJ2-1	ASSESGLAGIHNEQF
TRBV9	.	TRBJ2-2	ASSGLRRTGGAGGELF
TRBV7-2	.	TRBJ1-1	ASIPPGFTWNTEAF
TRBV9	.	TRBJ2-1	ASSFTGDLYNEQF
TRBV18	.	TRBJ1-5	ASSPTGGPQH
TRBV7-2	.	TRBJ2-1	ASSPRTGLAGSEQF
TRBV5-1	once	TRBJ2-5	ASSLAQGLQETQY
TRBV7-9	.	TRBJ2-1	ASSLAGTRLDEQF
TRBV4-1	.	TRBJ2-1	ASSQDAGANNEQF
TRBV5-4	.	TRBJ1-2	ASSLDSQYGYT
TRBV2	.	TRBJ2-7	ASSESLAGSDEQY
TRBV4-1	.	TRBJ2-7	ASSQPRQRYEQY
TRBV27	.	TRBJ2-7	ASSLRAGAIYEQY
TRBV2	.	TRBJ2-5	ASSEAPRTSLETQY
TRBV7-9	.	TRBJ1-4	ASSFTENEKLF
TRBV10-3	.	TRBJ1-6	AISEGGEGRPLH
TRBV30	.	TRBJ1-6	AWSATQGANSPLH
TRBV9	.	TRBJ1-2	ASSVNNLRDGYT
TRBV7-8	.	TRBJ2-7	ASSFRTAATTYEQY
TRBV27	.	TRBJ2-2	ASQGAGVAGELF
TRBV28	.	TRBJ2-5	ASGGVAETQY
TRBV6-6	.	TRBJ2-1	ASSRLDSYNEQF
TRBV13	.	TRBJ1-2	ASSPRRDYGYT
TRBV4-1	.	TRBJ2-7	ASSPDRGRQQY
TRBV18	once	TRBJ2-3	ASSPLTKSLDTQY
TRBV28	.	TRBJ2-7	ASSFPYTEQY
TRBV9	.	TRBJ2-3	ASSGTGVTDTQY
TRBV15	.	TRBJ2-2	ATSKTPGQGVPGELF
TRBV6-5	.	TRBJ2-7	ASRDGDRAYEQY
TRBV30	.	TRBJ2-3	AWDRGSADTQY
TRBV7-9	.	TRBJ2-1	ASSFYSTEQF
TRBV20-1	.	TRBJ1-1	SSPRGTEAF
TRBV7-9	.	TRBJ2-1	ASSWGVTDEQF
TRBV4-1	.	TRBJ2-7	ASSQPTSGKPYEQY
TRBV2	.	TRBJ2-2	ASSEQGTSYTGELF
TRBV2	.	TRBJ1-1	ASMGQGIGTEAF
TRBV10-3	.	TRBJ2-6	AISVGQTSGANVLT